The TCR beta chain under discussion was sequenced for a study of T cells in narcolepsy. General study points: Some memory CD4+ repertoires had no autoreactive clone sequences. Comparing one patient's CSF and blood CD4+ clonotypes highlighted HCRT- and TRIB2-specific autoreactive clonotypes. Blood of same and different patients, but not healthy controls, reportedly held recurring autoreactive clonotypes.

This clone is a singleton in its sample. Antigen specificity is unknown. Trimming shortened V by 1 base and J by 2 bases, and 17 bases separated the two germline ends. This CDR3 contains 17 residues. Per the germline V gene, CDR1 is SGHTS and CDR2 is YDEGEE. Repertoires were generated with immunoSEQ multiplex PCR, while TCRdb's copy carries only in-frame clones and drops some. The sample contains tens of thousands of clones, almost 90% of which appear only once. This chain uses TRBV5-8 with TRBJ2-3; maybe TRBD2 (7 bases). The TCR sequence derives from a human donor with narcolepsy. The sample consisted of CD45RA- memory CD4+ T cells from PBMCs. The CDR3 sequence is CASSLMLGGGTTDTQYF. The CDR3 DNA reads as TGTGCCAGCAGCTTGATGTTGGGGGGGGGCACCACAGATACGCAGTATTTT.